One sample yielded the 28 T cell receptor beta chains listed below, sequenced in a study of regulatory T cells in long-lasting Graves disease. Researchers made TCR beta libraries by using iRepertoire HTBI primers and running Arm-PCR on CDR3 regions. MiXCR was run by TCRdb on the multiplex PCR reads, yielding one entry per CDR3 protein. This sample carries roughly 400,000 distinct CDR3 sequences, roughly 15% of them seen once, and the ten largest clones take over 7%. Time point of the sample: newly diagnosed GD, antithyroid drugs for less than 3 months. Extracted PBMC RNA gave rise to the TCR library. The sample also formed part of further work on T cells in Graves' hyperthyroidism and ophthalmopathy.

The input for sequencing was peripheral blood mononuclear cells (PBMCs), taken at new diagnosis, from a patient treated with antithyroid drugs. These receptors all stem from a woman aged 40 to 55 with Graves disease.

This clonotype was counted between two and nine times. A read error is possible here, since a much larger clone lies one base away. The chain links TRBV7-2 to TRBJ2-3; 10 bases are a match to TRBD2. CDR3 length equals 17 residues. The germline V gene has CDR1 SGHTA and CDR2 FQGNSA. CDR3 protein: CASSLAWLAGEINTRYF. The CDR3 region has the DNA TGTGCCAGCAGCTTAGCGTGGCTAGCGGGAGAAATAAATACGCGGTATTTT.

The V call is TRBV12-3 or TRBV12-4, the J call TRBJ1-1; 8 bases line up with TRBD1. This CDR3 has 14 residues. The V gene end was trimmed by 7 bases and the J gene end by 3 bases; junction bases not matched to a gene: 7. The DNA for the CDR3 is TGTGCCAGCACCCTGGACAGGGAAGACACTGAAGCTTTCTTT. It codes for CASTLDREDTEAFF.

In this sample, this clonotype turned up many times. V is TRBV6-1 and J is TRBJ1-5; D call uncertain. This CDR3 has 13 residues. The V end lost 6 bases, the J end lost 0 bases, and 6 bases lay between the germline ends. Germline V gene data show CDR1 as MNHNS and CDR2 as SASEGT. The CDR3 nucleotides read TGTGCCAGCAGGCCTCATAGCAATCAGCCCCAGCATTTT. It translates to CASRPHSNQPQHF.

This clonotype was counted many times. The chain has TRBV12-3 or TRBV12-4 and TRBJ1-4; D is uncertain. The V end was cut by 3 bases, the J end by 0 bases, with 8 bases between. This CDR3 has 15 amino acids. CDR3 sequence reads: CASSFSSATNEKLFF. The CDR3, as DNA: TGTGCCAGCAGTTTCAGCTCCGCAACTAATGAAAAACTGTTTTTT.

This clonotype was seen a few times. The rearrangement uses TRBV7-2 and TRBJ1-2, with TRBD1 matching over 9 bases. Trimming cost V 5 bases and J 6 bases; bases outside gene matches: 7. CDR3 length: 14 residues. Germline CDR1 is SGHTA and CDR2 is FQGNSA. CDR3 amino acids: CASSATGGYDGYTF. Here the CDR3 DNA reads TGTGCCAGCAGCGCAACAGGGGGCTACGATGGCTACACCTTC.

This clonotype has ten or more counts. This sequence joins TRBV7-2 and TRBJ1-1; weak D call: TRBD1 (6 bases). The CDR3 is made up of 12 amino acids. Trimming took 1 base from V and 6 from J, leaving 6 bases between them. CDR1 is SGHTA and CDR2 is FQGNSA in the germline V gene. The CDR3 here is CASSLGGPEAFF. The CDR3 DNA follows: TGTGCCAGCAGCTTAGGGGGGCCTGAAGCTTTCTTT.

Many counts were recorded for this clonotype. Its ends do not fully match the called genes, so a read error is possible. The genes are TRBV29-1 and TRBJ2-2; D remains ambiguous. The CDR3 runs to 13 residues. Germline CDR1 reads SQVTM; CDR2 reads ANQGSEA. CDR3 sequence reads: CSVGERNTGELFF. CDR3 in DNA: TGCAGTGTTGGGGAACGGAACACCGGGGAGCTGTTTTTT.

There are many counts of this clonotype. Written as DNA, the CDR3 is TGTGCCAGCAGCTTAGGGGATAGCGGGAGGGGCACAGATACGCAGTATTTT. Its protein product is CASSLGDSGRGTDTQYF. J is TRBJ2-3 and V is TRBV7-2; TRBD2 matches at 11 bases. The CDR3 totals 17 residues. V lost 1 base and J lost 1; bases outside the gene matches: 4. Germline loops: CDR1 SGHTA, CDR2 FQGNSA. Looking up the rest from reference TRBV7-2 and TRBJ2-3 gives the full variable domain: GAGVSQSPSNKVTEKGKDVELRCDPISGHTALYWYRQSLGQGLEFLIYFQGNSAPDKSGLPSDRFSAERTGGSVSTLTIQRTQQEDSAVYLCASSLGDSGRGTDTQYFGPGTRLTVL.

This clonotype was seen ten or more times. The J gene is TRBJ2-3, the V gene TRBV14; 8 nucleotides align to TRBD2. The germline V gene has CDR1 SGHDN and CDR2 FVKESK. The CDR3 sequence is 16 residues long. The V gene end was trimmed by 1 base and the J gene end by 0 bases; junction bases not matched to a gene: 3. CDR3 in amino acids: CASSQVLAGSTDTQYF. CDR3 nucleotide sequence: TGTGCCAGCAGCCAAGTCTTAGCGGGGAGCACAGATACGCAGTATTTT.

Comment on this clonotype: A clone one base away is much larger, so this may be a read error. The chain joins TRBV12-3 or TRBV12-4 to TRBJ2-7; D not certain. This CDR3 region has 12 residues. Trimming took off 6 bases at V and 3 bases at J, with 9 bases between the two ends. The CDR3 DNA reads as TGTGCCAGCAGCCGAGGCTACTACGAGCAGTACTTC. Its protein product is CASSRGYYEQYF.

This clonotype came up a few times. The chain is built from TRBV29-1 and TRBJ2-2, with 7 nucleotides matching TRBD2. The CDR3 loop spans 13 amino acids. Germline trimming cut 4 bases from V and 7 bases from J; bases unmatched to any gene: 6. Germline-derived CDR1 and CDR2 are SQVTM and ANQGSEA. As DNA, the CDR3 is TGCAGCGTTGGTCGGGAGGTGGGCGGGGAGCTGTTTTTT. Translating it yields CSVGREVGGELFF.

The table lists this clonotype with many counts. The chain couples TRBV11-2 to TRBJ2-5; 12 bases fit TRBD2. Germline V lookup: CDR1 SGHAT, CDR2 FQNNGV. V was clipped by 5 bases and J by 5 bases; unmatched bases: 6. The CDR3 is 15 amino acids. CDR3 protein: CASSTRLAGDETQYF. CDR3 coding DNA: TGTGCCAGCAGCACACGACTAGCGGGAGATGAGACCCAGTACTTC.

In this sample, this clonotype turned up many times. This sequence joins TRBV7-2 and TRBJ2-2, with a weak D call TRBD2 (6 bases). Deletions cut 5 bases from V and 6 bases from J, with 13 bases between. Germline assignment: CDR1 SGHTA and CDR2 FQGNSA. The CDR3 has 14 amino acids. The CDR3: CASSHGSASGELFF. Written as DNA, the CDR3 is TGTGCCAGCAGCCACGGGAGCGCCTCCGGGGAGCTGTTTTTT. The full variable domain, in which reference TRBV7-2 and TRBJ2-2 provide the parts outside the CDR3, is GAGVSQSPSNKVTEKGKDVELRCDPISGHTALYWYRQSLGQGLEFLIYFQGNSAPDKSGLPSDRFSAERTGGSVSTLTIQRTQQEDSAVYLCASSHGSASGELFFGEGSRLTVL.

This clonotype was found many times. The V and J genes are TRBV19 and TRBJ2-1; D is unresolved. The germline V and J ends were trimmed by 1 base and 1 base, with 11 bases remaining between them. Germline V CDR1 and CDR2: LNHDA, SQIVND (reference sequence). The CDR3 has 16 residues. CDR3: CASSIASTASYNEQFF. The DNA of the CDR3 is TGTGCCAGTAGTATAGCGTCAACCGCATCCTACAATGAGCAGTTCTTC.

This clonotype has just a few counts. This CDR3 is CAAVGEVAYEQYF. In DNA form, the CDR3 reads TGTGCAGCCGTTGGAGAGGTTGCCTACGAGCAGTACTTC. The chain carries TRBV2 and TRBJ2-7; the D is unclear. The CDR3 totals 13 residues. Germline loops: CDR1 SNHLY, CDR2 FYNNEI.

The CDR3 loop reads CASSGTSGFQETQYF. CDR3 DNA sequence: TGTGCCAGTAGCGGGACTAGCGGATTCCAAGAGACCCAGTACTTC. The chain joins TRBV19 to TRBJ2-5; 11 bases fit TRBD2. Trimming cost V 6 bases and J 1 base; bases outside gene matches: 4. This CDR3 region has 15 residues. Germline-derived CDR1 and CDR2 are LNHDA and SQIVND (reference sequence).

The sample holds many counts of this clonotype. The V and J genes are TRBV7-2 and TRBJ2-4, with TRBD2 matching 9 bases. V lost 1 base, J lost 8 bases, and 12 bases stayed unmatched. Germline CDR1 SGHTA, CDR2 FQGNSA. This CDR3 has 17 amino acids. The DNA of the CDR3 is TGTGCCAGCAGCTTAGACTATAGCGGGAGTGAGGAGGACATTCAGTACTTC. This translates into CASSLDYSGSEEDIQYF.

The chain combines TRBV20-1 with TRBJ2-7; TRBD2 agrees at 16 bases. Trimming cost V 0 bases and J 4 bases; bases outside gene matches: 12. CDR3 size: 19 residues. Per germline, CDR1 DFQATT and CDR2 SNEGSKA (reference sequence). The CDR3 nucleotides read TGCAGTGCTAGAGACCTCGGGACTAGCGGGAGGGCCCTGGTTTACGAGCAGTACTTC. Translated: CSARDLGTSGRALVYEQYF.

Ten or more counts support this clonotype. The chain's CDR3 is CASRPSGSSYNEQFF. CDR3 DNA sequence: TGTGCCAGCCGGCCGAGCGGGAGCTCCTACAATGAGCAGTTCTTC. The chain joins TRBV27 to TRBJ2-1; TRBD2 matches at 8 bases. This CDR3 is built from 15 residues. Germline CDR1 reads MNHEY; CDR2 reads SMNVEV (reference sequence). Trimming at V came to 8 bases and at J to 0 bases, leaving 6 bases not matched to a gene.

This clonotype was counted at least ten times. The chain has TRBV7-3 and TRBJ1-2, with D maybe TRBD1 (6 bases). Germline-derived CDR1 and CDR2 are SGHTA and FQGTGA. The germline V and J ends were trimmed by 3 bases and 3 bases, with 14 bases remaining between them. The CDR3 covers 15 residues. This CDR3 reads CASSFAGGGDYGYTF. In DNA, the CDR3 is TGTGCCAGCAGCTTTGCTGGAGGGGGTGACTATGGCTACACCTTC. Full variable domain (missing parts from reference TRBV7-3 and TRBJ1-2): GAGVSQTPSNKVTEKGKYVELRCDPISGHTALYWYRQSLGQGPEFLIYFQGTGAADDSGLPNDRFFAVRPEGSVSTLKIQRTERGDSAVYLCASSFAGGGDYGYTFGSGTRLTVV.

This clonotype was seen many times. The chain joins TRBV27 to TRBJ1-4, with 8 bases fitting TRBD1. Trimming took 5 bases from V and 8 from J; bases not matched to a gene: 7. The germline CDR1 and CDR2 sequences are MNHEY and SMNVEV (reference sequence). This CDR3 spans 14 amino acids. The DNA of the CDR3 is TGTGCCAGCAGTCCCACAGGGGGGGGGGAAAAACTGTTTTTT. It encodes CASSPTGGGEKLFF.

The chain recombines TRBV6-1 with TRBJ1-4, with D perhaps matching TRBD1 (5 bases). From germline, CDR1 is MNHNS and CDR2 SASEGT. The CDR3 has 13 residues. The ends were cut back, 8 bases at V and 12 bases at J, with 19 bases in the middle. The CDR3 sequence: CASRRTLMGELFF. In nucleotides, the CDR3 is TGTGCCAGCCGACGTACCCTCATGGGGGAACTGTTTTTT.

There are many counts of this clonotype. CDR3 region: CASSAGGGEETQYF. In DNA, the CDR3 is TGTGCCAGCAGCGCAGGGGGGGGAGAAGAGACCCAGTACTTC. J is TRBJ2-5 and V is TRBV7-2; D is perhaps TRBD1 or TRBD2 (7 bases each). CDR1 and CDR2 from the germline V gene are SGHTA and FQGNSA. Trimming pared 5 bases from V and 3 bases from J, leaving 13 bases between. The CDR3 contains 14 residues.

This clonotype has a count of ten or more. The chain links TRBV5-1 to TRBJ1-2, with D perhaps matching TRBD1 (6 bases). This CDR3 comprises 14 residues. Germline lookup yields CDR1 SGHRS and CDR2 YFSETQ. With 6 bases removed from V and 6 bases from J, the gap between germline ends came to 18 bases. This CDR3 is CASTSDTGHHGYTF. CDR3 coding DNA: TGCGCCAGCACCTCCGATACAGGGCACCATGGCTACACCTTC. Looking up the rest from reference TRBV5-1 and TRBJ1-2 gives the full variable domain: KAGVTQTPRYLIKTRGQQVTLSCSPISGHRSVSWYQQTPGQGLQFLFEYFSETQRNKGNFPGRFSGRQFSNSRSEMNVSTLELGDSALYLCASTSDTGHHGYTFGSGTRLTVV.

This clonotype has more than one count but fewer than ten. The rearrangement uses TRBV5-6 and TRBJ1-6; D uncertain. Germline lookup yields CDR1 SGHDT and CDR2 YYEEEE. V shed 6 bases and J shed 7 bases, with 17 bases lying between them. CDR3 size: 15 residues. This CDR3 is CASNTQSEYNSPLHF. CDR3 DNA: TGTGCCAGCAACACACAGTCAGAGTACAATTCACCCCTCCACTTT.

With respect to this clonotype: Here the CDR3 omits its conserved ending phenylalanine or tryptophan, so a read error is the likely source. The CDR3 coding sequence is TGTGCCAGCAGAGACGACAGGGACGAGCAGTACCTC. It yields the protein CASRDDRDEQYL. This chain joins TRBV7-9 and TRBJ2-7; 7 nucleotides align to TRBD1. From germline, CDR1 is SEHNR and CDR2 FQNEAQ (reference sequence). The CDR3 is 12 residues long. With V trimmed by 6 bases and J by 5 bases, 4 bases remained unmatched.

This clonotype occurred many times. The chain joins TRBV18 to TRBJ2-5; 7 bases line up with TRBD1. The CDR3 extends over 14 amino acids. V shed 6 bases and J 6 bases; nucleotides not matched to a gene: 10. Germline V gene sequence: CDR1 KGHSH, CDR2 LQKENI. The chain's CDR3 is CASSPAEGAKTQYF. CDR3 sequence (DNA): TGTGCCAGCTCCCCCGCCGAGGGGGCGAAGACCCAGTACTTC.

Concerning this clonotype itself: A much larger clone differs by one base, so this may be a read error. The rearrangement uses TRBV10-3 and TRBJ2-5; D is uncertain. The CDR3 length is 11 residues. CDR1 and CDR2 from the germline V gene are ENHRY and SYGVKD. The CDR3 region has the DNA TGTGCCACCAGTGTGAAAGAGACCCAGTACTTC. It is translated as CATSVKETQYF.